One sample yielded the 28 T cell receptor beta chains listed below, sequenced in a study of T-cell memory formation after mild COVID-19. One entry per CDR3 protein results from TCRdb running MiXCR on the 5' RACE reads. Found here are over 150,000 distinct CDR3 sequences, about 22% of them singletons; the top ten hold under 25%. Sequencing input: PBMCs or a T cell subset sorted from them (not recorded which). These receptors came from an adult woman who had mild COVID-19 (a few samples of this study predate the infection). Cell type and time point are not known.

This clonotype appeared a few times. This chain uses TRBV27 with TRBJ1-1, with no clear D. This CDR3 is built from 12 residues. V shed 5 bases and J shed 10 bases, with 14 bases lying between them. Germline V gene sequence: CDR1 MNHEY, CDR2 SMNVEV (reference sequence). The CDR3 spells CASSPEVGGAFF. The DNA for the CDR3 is TGTGCCAGCAGTCCAGAAGTGGGTGGAGCTTTCTTT.

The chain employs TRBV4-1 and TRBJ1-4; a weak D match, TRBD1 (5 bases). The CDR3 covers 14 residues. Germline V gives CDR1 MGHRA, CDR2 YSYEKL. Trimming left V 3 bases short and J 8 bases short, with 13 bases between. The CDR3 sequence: CASSHEEGFEKLFF. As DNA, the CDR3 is TGCGCCAGCAGCCACGAGGAGGGGTTCGAAAAACTGTTTTTT.

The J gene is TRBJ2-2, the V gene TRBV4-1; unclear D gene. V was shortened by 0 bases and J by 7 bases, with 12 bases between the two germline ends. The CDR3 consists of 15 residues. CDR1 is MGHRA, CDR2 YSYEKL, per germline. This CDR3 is CASSQEPATGGELFF. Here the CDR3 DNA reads TGCGCCAGCAGCCAAGAGCCCGCTACTGGCGGGGAGCTGTTTTTT.

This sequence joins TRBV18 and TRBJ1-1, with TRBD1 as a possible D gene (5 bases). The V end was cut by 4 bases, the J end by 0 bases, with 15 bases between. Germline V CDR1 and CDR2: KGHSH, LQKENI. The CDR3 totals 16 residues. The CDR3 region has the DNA TGTGCCAGCTCACTTGGGTCGGGGACCGTGAACACTGAAGCTTTCTTT. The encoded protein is CASSLGSGTVNTEAFF.

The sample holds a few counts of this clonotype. CDR3 protein: CSARDPLTLTSKPSSYNEQFF. The CDR3 DNA sequence: TGCAGTGCTAGAGATCCCCTAACCCTGACTAGTAAGCCGAGCTCCTACAATGAGCAGTTCTTC. The chain combines TRBV20-1 with TRBJ2-1, with a possible D match to TRBD2 (6 bases). This CDR3 contains 21 residues. Trimming cost V 0 bases and J 0 bases, with 27 bases left between them. Germline CDR1 is DFQATT and CDR2 is SNEGSKA (reference sequence).

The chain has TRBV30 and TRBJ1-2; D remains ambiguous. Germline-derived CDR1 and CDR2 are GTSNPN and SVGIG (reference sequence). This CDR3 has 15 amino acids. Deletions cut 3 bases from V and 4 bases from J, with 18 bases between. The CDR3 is CAWRGWRPPTYGYTF. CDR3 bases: TGTGCCTGGAGGGGGTGGCGCCCCCCGACCTATGGCTACACCTTC.

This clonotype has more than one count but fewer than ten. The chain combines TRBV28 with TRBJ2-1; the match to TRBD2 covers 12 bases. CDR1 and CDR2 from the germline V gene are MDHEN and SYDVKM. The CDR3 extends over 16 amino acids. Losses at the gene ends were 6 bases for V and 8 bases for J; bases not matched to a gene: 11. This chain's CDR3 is CASRGTSGSGSDEQFF. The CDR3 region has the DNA TGTGCCAGCAGAGGGACTAGCGGGTCGGGGAGCGATGAGCAGTTCTTC.

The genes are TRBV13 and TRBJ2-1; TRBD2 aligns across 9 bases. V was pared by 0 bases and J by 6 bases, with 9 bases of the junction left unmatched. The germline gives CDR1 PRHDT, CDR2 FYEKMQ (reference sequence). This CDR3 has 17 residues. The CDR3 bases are TGTGCCAGCAGCTTAGGCCTGCCTAGCGGGAAGACCAATGAGCAGTTCTTC. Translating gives CASSLGLPSGKTNEQFF.

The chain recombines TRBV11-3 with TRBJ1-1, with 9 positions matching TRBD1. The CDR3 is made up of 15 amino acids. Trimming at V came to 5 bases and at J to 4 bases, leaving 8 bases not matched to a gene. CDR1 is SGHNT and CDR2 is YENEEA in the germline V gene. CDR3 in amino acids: CASSSRDRGSTEAFF. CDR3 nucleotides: TGTGCCAGCAGCAGTAGAGACAGGGGGAGCACTGAAGCTTTCTTT. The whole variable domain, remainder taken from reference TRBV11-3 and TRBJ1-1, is EAGVVQSPRYKIIEKKQPVAFWCNPISGHNTLYWYLQNLGQGPELLIRYENEEAVDDSQLPKDRFSAERLKGVDSTLKIQPAELGDSAVYLCASSSRDRGSTEAFFGQGTRLTVV.

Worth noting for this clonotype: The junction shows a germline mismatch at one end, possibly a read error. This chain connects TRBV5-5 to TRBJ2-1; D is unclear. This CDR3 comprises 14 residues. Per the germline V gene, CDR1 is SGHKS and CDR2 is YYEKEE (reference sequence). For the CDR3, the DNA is TGTGCCAGCAGCTTGTCTGAAGGGTGGAATGAGCAGATCTTC. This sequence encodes CASSLSEGWNEQIF.

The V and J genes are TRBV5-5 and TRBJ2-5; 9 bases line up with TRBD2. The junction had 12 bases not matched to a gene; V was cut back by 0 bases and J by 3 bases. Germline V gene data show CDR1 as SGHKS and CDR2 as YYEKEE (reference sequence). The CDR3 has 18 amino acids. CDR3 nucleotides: TGTGCCAGCAGCTTGGCGGCTAGCGGGACCTCGACAAAAGAGACCCAGTACTTC. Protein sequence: CASSLAASGTSTKETQYF.

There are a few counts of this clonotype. CDR3 sequence: CASSLQVRSLNTEAFF. The CDR3 nucleotides read TGTGCCAGCAGTTTACAGGTCAGATCCCTGAACACTGAAGCTTTCTTT. V and J are TRBV12-3 or TRBV12-4 and TRBJ1-1; D not resolved. The CDR3 has 16 amino acids. Trimming removed 2 bases at V and 0 bases at J, with 13 bases between.

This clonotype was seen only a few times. CDR3 DNA sequence: TGTGCCAGCAGAAGGACAGGTCAACAGCCCCAGCATTTT. Translated: CASRRTGQQPQHF. The gene calls are TRBV27 and TRBJ1-5; 7 bases fit TRBD1. The CDR3 runs 13 residues. Germline CDR1 is MNHEY and CDR2 is SMNVEV (reference sequence). J was trimmed by 7 bases and V by 6 bases; bases with no gene match: 6.

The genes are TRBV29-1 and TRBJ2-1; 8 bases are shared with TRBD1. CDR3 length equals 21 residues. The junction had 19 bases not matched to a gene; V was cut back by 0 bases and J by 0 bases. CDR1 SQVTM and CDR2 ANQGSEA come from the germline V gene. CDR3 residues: CSVEEWAEDRAGVSSYNEQFF. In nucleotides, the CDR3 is TGCAGCGTTGAAGAATGGGCAGAGGACAGGGCAGGAGTCAGCTCCTACAATGAGCAGTTCTTC.

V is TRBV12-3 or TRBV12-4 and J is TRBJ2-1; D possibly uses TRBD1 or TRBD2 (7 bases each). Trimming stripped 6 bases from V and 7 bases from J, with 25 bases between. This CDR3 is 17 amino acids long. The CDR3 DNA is TGTGCCAGCAGCTACACCGCCACCTCAGGGGGAGGGAATGAGCAGTTCTTC. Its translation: CASSYTATSGGGNEQFF.

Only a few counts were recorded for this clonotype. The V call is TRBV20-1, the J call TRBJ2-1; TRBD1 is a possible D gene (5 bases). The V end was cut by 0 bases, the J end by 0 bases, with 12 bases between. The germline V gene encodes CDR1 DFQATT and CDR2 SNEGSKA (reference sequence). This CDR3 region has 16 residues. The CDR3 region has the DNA TGCAGTGCTAGAGATCCAGGGCTAGACTCCTACAATGAGCAGTTCTTC. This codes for CSARDPGLDSYNEQFF.

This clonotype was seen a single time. The CDR3 is CASSQDAGKLYNEQFF. The CDR3 coding sequence is TGCGCCAGCAGCCAAGATGCGGGAAAGCTCTACAATGAGCAGTTCTTC. The chain joins TRBV4-1 to TRBJ2-1, with a weak D call TRBD2 (6 bases). V was trimmed by 0 bases and J by 3 bases, leaving 12 bases between them. The CDR3 runs 16 residues. CDR1 is MGHRA and CDR2 is YSYEKL in the germline V gene.

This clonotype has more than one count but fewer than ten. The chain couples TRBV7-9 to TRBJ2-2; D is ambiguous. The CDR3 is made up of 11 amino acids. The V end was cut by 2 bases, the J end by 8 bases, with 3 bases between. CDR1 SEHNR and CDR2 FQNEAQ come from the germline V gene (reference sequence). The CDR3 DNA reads TGTGCCAGCAGCTTACTGGGGGAGCTGTTTTTT. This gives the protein CASSLLGELFF.

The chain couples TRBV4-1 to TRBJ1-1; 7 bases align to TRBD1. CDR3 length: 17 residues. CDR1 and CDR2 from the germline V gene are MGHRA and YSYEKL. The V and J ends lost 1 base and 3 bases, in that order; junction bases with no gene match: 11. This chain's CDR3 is CASSQGWTGGLDTEAFF. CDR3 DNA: TGCGCCAGCAGCCAAGGTTGGACAGGAGGATTAGACACTGAAGCTTTCTTT.

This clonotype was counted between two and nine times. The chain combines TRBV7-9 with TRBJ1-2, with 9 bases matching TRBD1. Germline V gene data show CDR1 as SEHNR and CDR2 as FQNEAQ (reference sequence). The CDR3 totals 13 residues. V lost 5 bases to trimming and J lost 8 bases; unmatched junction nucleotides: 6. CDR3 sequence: CASSEGQGRGYTF. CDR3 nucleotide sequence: TGTGCCAGCAGCGAGGGACAGGGTCGCGGCTACACCTTC.

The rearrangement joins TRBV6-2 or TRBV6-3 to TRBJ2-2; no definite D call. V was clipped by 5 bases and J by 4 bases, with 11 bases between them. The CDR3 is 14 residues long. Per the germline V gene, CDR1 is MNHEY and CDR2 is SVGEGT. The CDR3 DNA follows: TGTGCCAGCAGTGTTCCCCTTCCCACCGGGGAGCTGTTTTTT. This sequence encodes CASSVPLPTGELFF.

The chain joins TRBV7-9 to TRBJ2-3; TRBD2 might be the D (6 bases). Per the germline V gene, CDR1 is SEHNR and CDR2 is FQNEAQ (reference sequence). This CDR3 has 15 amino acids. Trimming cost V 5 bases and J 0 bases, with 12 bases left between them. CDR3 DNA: TGTGCCAGCAGCCAGCTAGCGAGGAGCACAGATACGCAGTATTTT. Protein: CASSQLARSTDTQYF. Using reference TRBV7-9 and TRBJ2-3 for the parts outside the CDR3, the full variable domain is DTGVSQNPRHKITKRGQNVTFRCDPISEHNRLYWYRQTLGQGPEFLTYFQNEAQLEKSRLLSDRFSAERPKGSFSTLEIQRTEQGDSAMYLCASSQLARSTDTQYFGPGTRLTVL.

The CDR3 sequence is CATSGDAGVNIQYF. The CDR3 coding sequence is TGTGCCACCAGCGGGGACGCAGGGGTGAACATTCAGTACTTC. V and J are TRBV15 and TRBJ2-4, with D perhaps matching TRBD1 (6 bases). The CDR3 runs to 14 residues. The germline V gene has CDR1 LNHNV and CDR2 YYDKDF (reference sequence). V was clipped by 5 bases and J by 7 bases, with 15 bases between them.

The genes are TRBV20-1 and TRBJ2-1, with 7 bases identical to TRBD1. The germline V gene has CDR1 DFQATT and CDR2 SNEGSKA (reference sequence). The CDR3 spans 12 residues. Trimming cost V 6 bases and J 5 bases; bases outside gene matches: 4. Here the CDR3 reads CSARDSNNEQFF. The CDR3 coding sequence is TGCAGTGCACGGGACAGTAACAATGAGCAGTTCTTC.

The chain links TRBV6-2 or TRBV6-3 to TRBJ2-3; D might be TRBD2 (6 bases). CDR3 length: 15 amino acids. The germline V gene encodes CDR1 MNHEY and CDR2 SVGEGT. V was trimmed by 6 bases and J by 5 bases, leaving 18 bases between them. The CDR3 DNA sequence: TGTGCCAGCAGCAACGTGGGGGGTTCGGGAGATACGCAGTATTTT. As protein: CASSNVGGSGDTQYF.

The CDR3 coding sequence is TGTGCCAGCAGTCCAACCACAGATACGCAGTATTTT. Translation gives CASSPTTDTQYF. The chain couples TRBV27 to TRBJ2-3, with D uncertain. Trimming left V 5 bases short and J 2 bases short, with 5 bases between. CDR3 length: 12 residues. Germline lookup yields CDR1 MNHEY and CDR2 SMNVEV (reference sequence).

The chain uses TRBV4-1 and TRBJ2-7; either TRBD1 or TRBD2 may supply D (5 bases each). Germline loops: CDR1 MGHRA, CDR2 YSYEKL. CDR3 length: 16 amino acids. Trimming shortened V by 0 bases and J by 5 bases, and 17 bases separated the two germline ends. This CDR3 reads CASSQDRGSPMDEQYF. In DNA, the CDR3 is TGCGCCAGCAGCCAAGATCGGGGCAGCCCGATGGACGAGCAGTACTTC.

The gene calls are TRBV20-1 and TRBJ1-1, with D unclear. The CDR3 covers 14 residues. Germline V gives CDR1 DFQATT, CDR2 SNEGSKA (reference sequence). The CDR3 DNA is TGCAGGGGCCGAGAAGAGGGAAGTATCACTGAAGCTTTCTTT. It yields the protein CRGREEGSITEAFF.